This T cell receptor beta chain was observed in a study of shared clonotypes between healthy human individuals. About the research overall: Per donor, CD8 memory used one plate, CD8 naive used two, CD4 memory used three and CD4 naive used three.

Only in-frame clones appear in the TCRdb table, and some are missing; sequencing was by immunoSEQ multiplex PCR. This repertoire shows around 370,000 clones, roughly 96% found once; its top ten account for around 0.3%. Broader study findings: Generally, naive subsets came out with larger estimated richness than memory subsets. Some naive CD4 clonotypes, about 5%, turned up in common across a handful of donors.

CD45RO+ cells went into CD8 memory alongside CCR7-negative CD45RA+ TemRA cells. As for this clone: What it recognizes is unknown.

This receptor was taken from a man aged 30 to 39 in good health. The specimen sequenced was memory CD8+ T cells sorted from blood. Subset given: CD45RO+ cells pooled with CCR7-negative TemRA cells.

The CDR3 DNA reads as TGCGCCAGCAGCCAAGATACCCGACCGGGGGGAGAGACCCAGTACTTC. Protein sequence: CASSQDTRPGGETQYF. This sequence joins TRBV4-1 and TRBJ2-5; 7 bases agree with TRBD2. The CDR3 is 16 amino acids. The V gene end was trimmed by 0 bases and the J gene end by 4 bases; junction bases not matched to a gene: 8. CDR1 MGHRA and CDR2 YSYEKL come from the germline V gene.